This T cell receptor (beta chain) was retrieved from a study of T cell repertoires in cytomegalovirus infection. Study-level background: Carrying CMV and the relevant HLA type showed in public TCR beta signatures. Study-level findings and limits: Frequencies of public TCR beta families were cumulated, and this identified carriers of CMV plus the relevant HLA. The study found HLA-C-restricted CMV-specific TCR beta clonotypes dominating the ex vivo response.

TCRdb itself ran the reads through MiXCR, one entry per CDR3 protein. The sample has a few hundred thousand distinct CDR3 sequences; less than 9.5% are singletons. This clonotype has just a few counts. The antigen remains undetermined. CDR3 length equals 15 residues. In germline, CDR1 is SGHRS, CDR2 YFSETQ. Deletions cut 1 base from V and 0 bases from J, with 10 bases between. The receptor was derived from a human donor in good health (CMV status not recorded). Some clones in this sample may be carry-over from other donors' samples. This chain uses TRBV5-1 with TRBJ1-1, with D unresolved. Source material: PBMCs. The CDR3 is CASSLTAQMNTEAFF. The CDR3 DNA reads as TGCGCCAGCAGCTTGACAGCCCAGATGAACACTGAAGCTTTCTTT.